The text below deals with one T cell receptor (beta chain). The sample originates from a study of blood T cells in healthy people across ages. Through a sample-barcoded 5' primer and a J-beta primer mix, a second PCR was run for about 6 to 11 cycles. TCRdb redid the calling of the 5' RACE reads with MiXCR, one entry per CDR3 protein. The sample holds around 780,000 distinct CDR3 sequences, under 30% seen once. The CDR3 has 13 amino acids. V lost 1 base, J lost 4 bases, and 7 bases lay in between. The germline V gene has CDR1 DFQATT and CDR2 SNEGSKA (reference sequence). This sample was shared with a second study, whose subject was T cells of mothers and their children. That report notes: Samples were provided by three healthy Caucasian mothers and their six children.

Sequenced: blood. The V and J genes are TRBV20-1 and TRBJ2-2; no definite D call. The TCR sequence derives from a boy aged 5 to 17 in good health. This CDR3 is CSARVVFTGELFF. The CDR3 bases are TGCAGTGCTAGAGTGGTATTCACCGGGGAGCTGTTTTTT.